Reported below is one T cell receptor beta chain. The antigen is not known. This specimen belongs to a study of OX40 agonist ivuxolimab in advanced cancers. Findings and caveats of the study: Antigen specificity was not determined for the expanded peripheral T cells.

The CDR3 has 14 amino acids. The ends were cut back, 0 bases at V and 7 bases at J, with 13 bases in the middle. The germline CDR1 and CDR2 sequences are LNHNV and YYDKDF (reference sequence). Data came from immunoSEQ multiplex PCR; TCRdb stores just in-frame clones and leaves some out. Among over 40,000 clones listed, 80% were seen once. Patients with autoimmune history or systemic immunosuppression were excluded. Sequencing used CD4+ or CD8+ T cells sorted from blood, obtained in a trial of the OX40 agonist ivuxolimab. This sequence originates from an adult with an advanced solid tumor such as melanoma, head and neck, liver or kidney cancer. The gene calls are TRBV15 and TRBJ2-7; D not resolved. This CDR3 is CATSREARMGEQYF. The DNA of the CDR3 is TGTGCCACCAGCAGAGAGGCTCGGATGGGGGAGCAGTACTTC.